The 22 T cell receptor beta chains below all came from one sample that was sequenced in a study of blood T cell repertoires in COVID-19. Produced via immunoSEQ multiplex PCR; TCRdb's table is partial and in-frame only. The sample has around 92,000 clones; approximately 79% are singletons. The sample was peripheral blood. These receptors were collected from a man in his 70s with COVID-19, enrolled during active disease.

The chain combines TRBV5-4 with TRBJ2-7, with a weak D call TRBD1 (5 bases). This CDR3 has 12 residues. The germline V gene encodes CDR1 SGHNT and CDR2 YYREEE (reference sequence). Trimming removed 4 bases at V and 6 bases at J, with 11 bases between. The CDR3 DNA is TGTGCCAGCAGCCTACCAGGGTTCGAGCAGTACTTC. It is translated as CASSLPGFEQYF.

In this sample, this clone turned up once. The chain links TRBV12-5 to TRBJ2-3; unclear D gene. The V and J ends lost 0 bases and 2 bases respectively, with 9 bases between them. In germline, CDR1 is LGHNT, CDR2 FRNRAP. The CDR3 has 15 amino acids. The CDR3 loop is CASGLVAGNTDTQYF. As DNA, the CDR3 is TGTGCTAGTGGTTTGGTGGCAGGAAACACAGATACGCAGTATTTT.

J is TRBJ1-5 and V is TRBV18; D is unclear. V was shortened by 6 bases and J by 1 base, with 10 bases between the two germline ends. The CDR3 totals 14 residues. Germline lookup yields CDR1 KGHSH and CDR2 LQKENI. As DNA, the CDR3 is TGTGCCAGCTCGTACAGTGGGAGCAATCAGCCCCAGCATTTT. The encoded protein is CASSYSGSNQPQHF.

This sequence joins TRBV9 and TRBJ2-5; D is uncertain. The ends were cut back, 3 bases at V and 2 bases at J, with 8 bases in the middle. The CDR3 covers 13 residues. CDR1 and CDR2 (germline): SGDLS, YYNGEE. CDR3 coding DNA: TGTGCCAGCAGCGGGAGTCCTCAAGAGACCCAGTACTTC. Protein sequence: CASSGSPQETQYF.

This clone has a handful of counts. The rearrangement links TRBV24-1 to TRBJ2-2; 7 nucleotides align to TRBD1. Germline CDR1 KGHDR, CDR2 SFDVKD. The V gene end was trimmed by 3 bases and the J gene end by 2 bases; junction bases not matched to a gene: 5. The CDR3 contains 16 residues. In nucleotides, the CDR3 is TGTGCCACCAGTGATCTCAACAGGGGAAACACCGGGGAGCTGTTTTTT. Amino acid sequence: CATSDLNRGNTGELFF.

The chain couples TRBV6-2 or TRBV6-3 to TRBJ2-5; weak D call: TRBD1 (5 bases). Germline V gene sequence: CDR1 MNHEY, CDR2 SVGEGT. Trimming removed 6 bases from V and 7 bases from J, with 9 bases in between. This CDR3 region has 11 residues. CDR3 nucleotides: TGTGCCAGCAGCCCAAGGGGGACCCAGTACTTC. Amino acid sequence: CASSPRGTQYF.

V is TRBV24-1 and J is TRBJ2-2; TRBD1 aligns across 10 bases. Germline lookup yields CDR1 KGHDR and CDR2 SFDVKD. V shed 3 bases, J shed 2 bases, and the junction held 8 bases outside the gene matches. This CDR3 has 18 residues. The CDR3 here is CATSDRQGATGNTGELFF. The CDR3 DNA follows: TGTGCCACCAGTGATCGACAGGGGGCGACGGGTAACACCGGGGAGCTGTTTTTT.

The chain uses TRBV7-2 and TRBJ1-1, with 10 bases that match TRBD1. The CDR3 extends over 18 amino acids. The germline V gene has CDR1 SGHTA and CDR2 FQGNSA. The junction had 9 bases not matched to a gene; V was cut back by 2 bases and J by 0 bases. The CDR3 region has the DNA TGTGCCAGCAGCTTAAGACAGGGGGCCTACGCGGTGAACACTGAAGCTTTCTTT. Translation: CASSLRQGAYAVNTEAFF.

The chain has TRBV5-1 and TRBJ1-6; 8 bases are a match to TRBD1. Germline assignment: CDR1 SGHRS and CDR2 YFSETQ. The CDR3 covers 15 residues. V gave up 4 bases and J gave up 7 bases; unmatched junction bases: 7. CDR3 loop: CASSAGQGRNSPLHF. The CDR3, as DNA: TGCGCCAGCAGCGCCGGACAGGGCCGAAATTCACCCCTCCACTTT.

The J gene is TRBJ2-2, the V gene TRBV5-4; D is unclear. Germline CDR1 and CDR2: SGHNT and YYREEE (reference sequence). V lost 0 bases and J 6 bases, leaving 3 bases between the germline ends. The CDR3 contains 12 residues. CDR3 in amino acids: CASSLVAGELFF. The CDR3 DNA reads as TGTGCCAGCAGCTTGGTCGCCGGGGAGCTGTTTTTT.

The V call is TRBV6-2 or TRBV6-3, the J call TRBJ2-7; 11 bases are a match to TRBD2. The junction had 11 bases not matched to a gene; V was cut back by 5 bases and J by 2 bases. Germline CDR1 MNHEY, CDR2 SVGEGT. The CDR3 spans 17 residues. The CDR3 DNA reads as TGTGCCAGCAGTCCGGATAAGGGGACTAGCGGCGCCTACGAGCAGTACTTC. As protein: CASSPDKGTSGAYEQYF.

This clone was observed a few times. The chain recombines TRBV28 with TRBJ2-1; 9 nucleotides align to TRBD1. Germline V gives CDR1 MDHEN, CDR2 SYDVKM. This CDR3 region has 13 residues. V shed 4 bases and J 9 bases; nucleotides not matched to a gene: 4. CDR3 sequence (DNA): TGTGCCAGCAGTTCGGGACAGGGTGGTGAGCAGTTCTTC. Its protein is CASSSGQGGEQFF.

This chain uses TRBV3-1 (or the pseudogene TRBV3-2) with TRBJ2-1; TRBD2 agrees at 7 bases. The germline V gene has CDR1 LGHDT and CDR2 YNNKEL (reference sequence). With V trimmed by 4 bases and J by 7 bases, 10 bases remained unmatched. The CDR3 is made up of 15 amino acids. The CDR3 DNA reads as TGTGCCAGCAGCCCCGCCTCCGGGACTAAAAATGAGCAGTTCTTC. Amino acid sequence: CASSPASGTKNEQFF.

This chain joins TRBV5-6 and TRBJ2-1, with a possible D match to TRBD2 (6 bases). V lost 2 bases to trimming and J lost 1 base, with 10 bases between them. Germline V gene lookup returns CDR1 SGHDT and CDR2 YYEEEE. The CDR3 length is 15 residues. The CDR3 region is CASSFGGASYNEQFF. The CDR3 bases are TGTGCCAGCAGCTTTGGCGGGGCGTCCTACAATGAGCAGTTCTTC.

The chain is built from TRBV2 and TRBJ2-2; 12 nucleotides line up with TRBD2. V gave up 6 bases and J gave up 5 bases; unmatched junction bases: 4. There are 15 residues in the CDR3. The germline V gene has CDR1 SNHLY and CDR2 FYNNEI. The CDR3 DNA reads TGTGCCAGCAGGGGGACTAGCGGGCCTACCGGGGAGCTGTTTTTT. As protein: CASRGTSGPTGELFF. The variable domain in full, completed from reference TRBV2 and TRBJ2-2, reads EPEVTQTPSHQVTQMGQEVILRCVPISNHLYFYWYRQILGQKVEFLVSFYNNEISEKSEIFDDQFSVERPDGSNFTLKIRSTKLEDSAMYFCASRGTSGPTGELFFGEGSRLTVL.

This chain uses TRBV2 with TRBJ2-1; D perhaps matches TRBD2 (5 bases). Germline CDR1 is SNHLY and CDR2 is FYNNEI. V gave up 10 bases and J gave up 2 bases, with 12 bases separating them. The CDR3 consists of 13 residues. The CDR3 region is CAKGSGAYNEQFF. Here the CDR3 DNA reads TGTGCCAAGGGAAGCGGAGCCTACAATGAGCAGTTCTTC.

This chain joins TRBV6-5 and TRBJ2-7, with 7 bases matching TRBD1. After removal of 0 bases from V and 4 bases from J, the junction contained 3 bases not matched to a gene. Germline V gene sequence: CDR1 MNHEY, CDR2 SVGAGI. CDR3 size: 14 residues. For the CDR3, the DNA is TGTGCCAGCAGTTACTCGCCCAGGGGGTACGAGCAGTACTTC. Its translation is CASSYSPRGYEQYF.

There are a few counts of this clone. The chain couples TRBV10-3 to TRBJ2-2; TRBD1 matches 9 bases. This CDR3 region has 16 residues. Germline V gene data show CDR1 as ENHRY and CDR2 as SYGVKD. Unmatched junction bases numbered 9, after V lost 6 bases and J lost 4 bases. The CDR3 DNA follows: TGTGCCATCAGGACGTCGGACAGGGGAGGCACCGGGGAGCTGTTTTTT. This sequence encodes CAIRTSDRGGTGELFF.

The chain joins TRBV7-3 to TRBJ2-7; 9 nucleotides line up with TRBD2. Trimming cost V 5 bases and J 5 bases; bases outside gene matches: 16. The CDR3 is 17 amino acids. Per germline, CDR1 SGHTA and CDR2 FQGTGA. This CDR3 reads CASSPGGGAGGFNEQYF. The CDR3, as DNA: TGTGCCAGCAGCCCCGGGGGAGGGGCGGGAGGGTTCAACGAGCAGTACTTC.

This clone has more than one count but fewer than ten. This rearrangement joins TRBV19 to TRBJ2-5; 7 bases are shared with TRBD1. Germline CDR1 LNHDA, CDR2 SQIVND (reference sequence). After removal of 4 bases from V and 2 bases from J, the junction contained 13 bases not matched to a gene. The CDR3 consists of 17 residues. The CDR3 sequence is CASSKNSGTAFQETQYF. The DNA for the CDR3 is TGTGCCAGTAGTAAGAACTCCGGGACAGCTTTTCAAGAGACCCAGTACTTC.

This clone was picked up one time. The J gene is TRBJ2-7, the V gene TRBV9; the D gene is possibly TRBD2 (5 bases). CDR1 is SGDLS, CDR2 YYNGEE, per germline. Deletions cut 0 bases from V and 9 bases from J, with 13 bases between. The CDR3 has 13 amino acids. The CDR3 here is CASSVATGKWQYF. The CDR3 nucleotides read TGTGCCAGCAGCGTAGCTACGGGGAAGTGGCAGTACTTC.

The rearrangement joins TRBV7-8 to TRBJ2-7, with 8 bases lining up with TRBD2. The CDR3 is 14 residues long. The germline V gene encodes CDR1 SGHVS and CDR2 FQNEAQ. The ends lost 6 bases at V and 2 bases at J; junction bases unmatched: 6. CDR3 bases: TGTGCCAGCAGACCCAGCGGGAGACCCTACGAGCAGTACTTC. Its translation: CASRPSGRPYEQYF.